A single TCR beta chain is shown here with its context. The CDR3 runs to 13 residues. V was trimmed by 5 bases and J by 4 bases, leaving 12 bases between them. Germline V gives CDR1 SGHNT, CDR2 YYREEE (reference sequence). The entry originates in a study of cytomegalovirus exposure and HLA in healthy donors. Primers for the PCR totalled 60 Vbeta and 13 Jbeta. Clones were read by immunoSEQ multiplex PCR, and TCRdb kept only the in-frame ones, dropping some. This table holds 150,000 to 200,000 clones, 68% found once. Material: PBMCs. The sequence came from a middle-aged woman in good health and CMV-seropositive. This rearrangement joins TRBV5-4 to TRBJ1-2; maybe TRBD1 (5 bases). CDR3 residues: CASSPQGSYGYTF. The CDR3 DNA reads as TGTGCCAGCAGTCCCCAGGGTTCCTATGGCTACACCTTC.